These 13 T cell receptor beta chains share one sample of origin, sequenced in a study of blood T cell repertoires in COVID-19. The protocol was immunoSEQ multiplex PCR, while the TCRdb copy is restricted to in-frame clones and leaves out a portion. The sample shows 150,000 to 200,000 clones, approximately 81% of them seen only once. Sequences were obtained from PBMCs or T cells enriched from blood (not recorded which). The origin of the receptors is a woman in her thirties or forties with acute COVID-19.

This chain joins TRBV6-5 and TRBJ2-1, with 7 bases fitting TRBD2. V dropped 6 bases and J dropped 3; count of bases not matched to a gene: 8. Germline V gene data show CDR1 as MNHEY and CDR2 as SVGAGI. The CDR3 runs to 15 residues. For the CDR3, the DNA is TGTGCCAGCAGGGTTGGACTAGGGGACTACAATGAGCAGTTCTTC. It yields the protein CASRVGLGDYNEQFF.

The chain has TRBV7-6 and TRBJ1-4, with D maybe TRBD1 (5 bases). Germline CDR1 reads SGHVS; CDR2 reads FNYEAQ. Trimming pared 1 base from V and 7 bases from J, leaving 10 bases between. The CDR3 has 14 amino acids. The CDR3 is CASSLDGAREKLFF. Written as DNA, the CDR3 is TGTGCCAGCAGCTTAGATGGGGCTCGTGAAAAACTGTTTTTT.

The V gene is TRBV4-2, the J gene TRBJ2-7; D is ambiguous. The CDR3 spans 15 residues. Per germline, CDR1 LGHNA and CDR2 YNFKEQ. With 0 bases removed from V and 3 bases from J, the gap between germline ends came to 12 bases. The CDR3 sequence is CASSQELSVLYEQYF. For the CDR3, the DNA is TGTGCCAGCAGCCAAGAGTTATCTGTCCTCTACGAGCAGTACTTC.

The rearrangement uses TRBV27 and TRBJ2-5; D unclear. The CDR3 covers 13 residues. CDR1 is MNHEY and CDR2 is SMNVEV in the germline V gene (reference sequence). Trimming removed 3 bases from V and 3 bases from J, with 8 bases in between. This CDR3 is CASSLRRKETQYF. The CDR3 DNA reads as TGTGCCAGCAGTTTGAGGAGAAAAGAGACCCAGTACTTC.

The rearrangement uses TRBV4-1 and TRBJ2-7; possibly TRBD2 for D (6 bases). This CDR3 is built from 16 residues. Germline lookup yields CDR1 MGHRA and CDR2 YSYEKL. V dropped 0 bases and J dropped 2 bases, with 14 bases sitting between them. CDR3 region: CASSQDQSAGTYEQYF. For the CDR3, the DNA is TGCGCCAGCAGCCAAGATCAGTCGGCGGGAACCTACGAGCAGTACTTC.

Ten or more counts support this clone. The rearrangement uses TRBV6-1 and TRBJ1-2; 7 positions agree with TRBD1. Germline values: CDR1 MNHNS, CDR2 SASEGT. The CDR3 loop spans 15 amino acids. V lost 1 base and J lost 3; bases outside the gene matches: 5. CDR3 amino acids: CASSEGQGTDYGYTF. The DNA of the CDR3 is TGTGCCAGCAGTGAAGGACAGGGAACGGACTATGGCTACACCTTC.

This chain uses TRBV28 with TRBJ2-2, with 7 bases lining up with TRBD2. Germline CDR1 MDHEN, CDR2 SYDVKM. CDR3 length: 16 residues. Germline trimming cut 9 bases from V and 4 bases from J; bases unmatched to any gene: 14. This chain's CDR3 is CASGWGGSRGTGELFF. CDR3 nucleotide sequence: TGTGCCAGTGGTTGGGGGGGATCTAGGGGCACCGGGGAGCTGTTTTTT.

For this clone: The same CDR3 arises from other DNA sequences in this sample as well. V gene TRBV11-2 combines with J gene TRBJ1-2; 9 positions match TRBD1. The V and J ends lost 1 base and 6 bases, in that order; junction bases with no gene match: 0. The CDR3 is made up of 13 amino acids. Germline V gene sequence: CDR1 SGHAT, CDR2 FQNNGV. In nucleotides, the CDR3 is TGTGCCAGCAGCTTAGGGACAGGGGATGGCTACACCTTC. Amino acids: CASSLGTGDGYTF.

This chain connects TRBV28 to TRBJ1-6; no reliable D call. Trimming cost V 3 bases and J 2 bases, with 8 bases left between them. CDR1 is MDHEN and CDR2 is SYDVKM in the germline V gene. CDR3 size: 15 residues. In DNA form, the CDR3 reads TGTGCCAGCAGTTTGGGGAGCGCCTATAATTCACCCCTCCACTTT. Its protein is CASSLGSAYNSPLHF.

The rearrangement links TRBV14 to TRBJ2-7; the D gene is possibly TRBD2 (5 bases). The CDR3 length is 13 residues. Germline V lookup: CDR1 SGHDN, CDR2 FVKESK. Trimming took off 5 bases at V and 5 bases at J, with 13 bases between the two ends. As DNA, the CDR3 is TGTGCCAGCAGCTCCCAGGACTCGAACGAGCAGTACTTC. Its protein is CASSSQDSNEQYF.

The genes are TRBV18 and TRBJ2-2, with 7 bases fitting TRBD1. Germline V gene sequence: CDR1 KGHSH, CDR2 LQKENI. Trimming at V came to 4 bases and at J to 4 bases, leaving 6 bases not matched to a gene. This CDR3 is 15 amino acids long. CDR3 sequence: CASSLRQGPTGELFF. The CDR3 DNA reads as TGTGCCAGCTCACTTCGACAGGGTCCCACCGGGGAGCTGTTTTTT. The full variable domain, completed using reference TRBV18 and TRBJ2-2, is NAGVMQNPRHLVRRRGQEARLRCSPMKGHSHVYWYRQLPEEGLKFMVYLQKENIIDESGMPKERFSAEFPKEGPSILRIQQVVRGDSAAYFCASSLRQGPTGELFFGEGSRLTVL.

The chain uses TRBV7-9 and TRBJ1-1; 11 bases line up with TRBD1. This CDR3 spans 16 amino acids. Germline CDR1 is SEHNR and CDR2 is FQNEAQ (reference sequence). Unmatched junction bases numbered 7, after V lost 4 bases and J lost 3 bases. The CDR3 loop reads CASSYRTGGRDTEAFF. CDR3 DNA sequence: TGTGCCAGCAGCTATAGGACAGGGGGCAGGGACACTGAAGCTTTCTTT.

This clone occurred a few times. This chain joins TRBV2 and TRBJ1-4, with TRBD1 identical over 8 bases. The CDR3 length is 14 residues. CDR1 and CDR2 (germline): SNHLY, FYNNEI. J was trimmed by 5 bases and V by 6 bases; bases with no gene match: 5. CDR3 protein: CASSRDRRNEKLFF. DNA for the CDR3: TGTGCCAGCAGCAGGGACAGGAGGAATGAAAAACTGTTTTTT.